This TCR beta chain was found in a study of cytomegalovirus exposure and HLA in healthy donors (dated by TCRdb to about 2017). Background on the whole study: According to a later analysis, the approximately 130 validation repertoires were produced on the same platform as the 666 repertoires of the first cohort. The study aimed to test whether signatures of past pathogen exposure could be identified by cataloging public T cell receptors. Besides the first cohort of 550 to 750 subjects, a separate validation cohort made up of around 120 different subjects was used. To predict cytomegalovirus infection status, the study brought together high-throughput TCR immunosequencing, statistical association of individual TCRs with disease status, and machine learning. Points the paper makes about the study in general: In both the original and validation cohorts, the classifier was reported to diagnose cytomegalovirus status with high specificity and sensitivity. The authors suggested that the approach could potentially be extended to other disease states and immunological phenotypes. A later analysis had no HLA typing for the validation cohort, so co-occurrence there was scored across all 110 or so repertoires. While some public TCRs were present in many individuals, most TCR sequences turned up only very rarely across donors. The study listed 150 to 200 TCR beta chains as associated with cytomegalovirus. Three of the identified cytomegalovirus-associated TCR beta chains were confirmed in vitro to be specific for cytomegalovirus antigens. In a later analysis, TCRs clustered in the first cohort were found to also tend to co-occur in the 100 to 150 validation repertoires, with about 93% of cluster scores above 0.

The protocol used for the library was the immunoSEQ multiplex PCR assay. Concerning the study's data processing: A statistical classification framework was built for diagnosing cytomegalovirus status from the catalog of TCR beta chain sequences. What TCRdb holds here is the immuneACCESS table cut down to in-frame rearrangements. Part of the clones is not present; checked against another copy, under half of the missing clones reflect an unresolved V gene, and the others are unexplained. V and J calls plus clone size are reproduced from that table; the DNA served to infer D and trimming. For this sample there are about 360,000 clones; approximately 90% appear just once. Roughly 0.8% of the sample lies in the top ten. The donors were included in the validation cohort of 120 subjects, a group kept apart from the roughly 670-subject first cohort. As to this clone: It lacks a known antigen. Base qualities are not recorded, but no much larger clone differs from it by a single base.

V and J are truncated by 3 bases and 2 bases respectively, leaving an intervening sequence of 11 bases. From the germline V gene, CDR1 is ENHRY and CDR2 is SYGVKD. From cysteine to phenylalanine, the CDR3 is 15 amino acids long. The sequence is cut down to CDR3 DNA, 45 bases in frame from base 1. The rearrangement joined TRBV10-3 to TRBJ2-1; the D gene cannot be named for sure. The sequenced material came from PBMCs. This TCR derives from a woman aged 18-29 years in good health and CMV-seronegative. The DNA sequence is TGTGCCATCAGTGACACTACAAGGCCCTACAATGAGCAGTTCTTC. It specifies CAISDTTRPYNEQFF.